This T cell receptor beta chain was retrieved from a study of read filtering for tumor transcriptome and immune sequencing. Study-level information: Patients were 16 to 20 male and some 13 female, mean age around 70 years, range roughly 45 to 85. Revised staging placed eight or nine patients in R-ISS I, around 15 in II, more than five in III.

Per the germline V gene, CDR1 is DFQATT and CDR2 is SNEGSKA (reference sequence). V trimming: 6 bases; J trimming: 8 bases; junction bases outside the gene matches: 7. CDR3 length: 12 amino acids. This library used roughly 400 ng RNA and molecular barcoded adaptors spanning alpha/delta and beta/gamma chains. TCRdb independently ran MiXCR on the reads; one entry per CDR3 protein. The data show 30,000 to 50,000 distinct CDR3 sequences, about 10% seen once. Ten or more counts support this clonotype. Sequenced input: a population of CD138-negative cells sorted from bone marrow. The receptor comes from a donor over 35 with multiple myeloma. The genes are TRBV20-1 and TRBJ2-5; 9 bases map to TRBD1. The CDR3 DNA is TGCAGTGCCGGGGACAGGGTAAATACCCAGTACTTC. It is translated as CSAGDRVNTQYF.